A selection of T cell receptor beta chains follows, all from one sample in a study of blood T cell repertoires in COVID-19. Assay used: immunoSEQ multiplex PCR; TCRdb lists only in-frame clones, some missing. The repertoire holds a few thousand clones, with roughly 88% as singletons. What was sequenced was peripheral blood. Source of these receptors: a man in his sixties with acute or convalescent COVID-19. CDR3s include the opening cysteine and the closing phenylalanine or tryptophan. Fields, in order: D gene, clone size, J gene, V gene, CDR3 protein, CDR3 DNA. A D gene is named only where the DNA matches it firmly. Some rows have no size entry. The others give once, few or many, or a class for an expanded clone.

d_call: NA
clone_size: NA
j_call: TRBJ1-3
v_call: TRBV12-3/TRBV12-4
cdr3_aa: CASSLRQGNTIYF
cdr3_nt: TGTGCCAGCAGTCTCAGACAGGGAAACACCATATATTTT

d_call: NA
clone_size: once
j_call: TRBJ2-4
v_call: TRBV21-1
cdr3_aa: CASSRKELAGVGNIQYF
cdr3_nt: TGTGCCAGCAGCAGAAAGGAACTAGCGGGGGTTGGGAACATTCAGTACTTC

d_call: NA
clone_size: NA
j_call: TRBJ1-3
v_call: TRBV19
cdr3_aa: CASSINLRGTIYF
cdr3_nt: TGTGCCAGTAGTATTAACCTGAGGGGGACCATATATTTT

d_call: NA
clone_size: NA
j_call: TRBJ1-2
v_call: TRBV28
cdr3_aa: CASSQGGSIYGYTF
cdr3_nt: TGTGCCAGCAGTCAGGGAGGGAGTATCTATGGCTACACCTTC

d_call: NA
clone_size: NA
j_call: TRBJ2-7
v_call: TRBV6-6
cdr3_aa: CASSSGEAYEQYF
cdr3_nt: TGTGCCAGCAGTTCCGGCGAGGCCTACGAGCAGTACTTC

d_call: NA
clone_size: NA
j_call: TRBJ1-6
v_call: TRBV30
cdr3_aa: CAWSVRGSHSPLHF
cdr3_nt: TGTGCCTGGAGTGTACGGGGGAGTCATTCACCCCTCCACTTT

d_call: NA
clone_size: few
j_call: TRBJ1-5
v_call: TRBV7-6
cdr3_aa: CASSLGINRNQPQHF
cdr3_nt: TGTGCCAGCAGCTTAGGTATAAACAGAAATCAGCCCCAGCATTTT

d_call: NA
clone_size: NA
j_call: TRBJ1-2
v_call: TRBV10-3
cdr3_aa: CAISEPRTGVGGYTF
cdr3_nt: TGTGCCATCAGTGAGCCGAGGACTGGTGTAGGTGGCTACACCTTC

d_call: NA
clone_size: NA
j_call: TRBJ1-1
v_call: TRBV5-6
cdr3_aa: CASRSLGGPNTEAFF
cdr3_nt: TGTGCCAGCAGGTCCCTGGGGGGACCGAACACTGAAGCTTTCTTT

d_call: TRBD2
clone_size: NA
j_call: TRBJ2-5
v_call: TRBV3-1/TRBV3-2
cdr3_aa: CASSQDELAGETQYF
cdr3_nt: TGTGCCAGCAGCCAAGATGAGCTAGCGGGAGAGACCCAGTACTTC

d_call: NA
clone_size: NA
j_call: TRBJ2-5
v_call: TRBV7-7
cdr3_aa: CASSLGESTQETQYF
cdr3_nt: TGTGCCAGCAGCTTAGGGGAGTCAACCCAAGAGACCCAGTACTTC

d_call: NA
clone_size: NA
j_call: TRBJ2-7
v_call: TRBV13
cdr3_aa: CASSLVRYEQYF
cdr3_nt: TGTGCCAGCAGCTTAGTTCGGTACGAGCAGTACTTC

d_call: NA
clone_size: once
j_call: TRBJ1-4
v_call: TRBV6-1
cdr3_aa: CASSEAISREKLFF
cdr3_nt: TGTGCCAGCAGTGAAGCTATCAGTCGTGAAAAACTGTTTTTT

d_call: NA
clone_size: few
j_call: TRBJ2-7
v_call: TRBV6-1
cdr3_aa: CASSETDSLYEQYF
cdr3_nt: TGTGCCAGCAGTGAGACGGACTCCCTCTACGAGCAGTACTTC

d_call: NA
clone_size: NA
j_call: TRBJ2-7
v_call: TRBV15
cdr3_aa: CATSVLASSSYEQYF
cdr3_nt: TGTGCCACCAGTGTCCTAGCGTCTAGCTCCTACGAGCAGTACTTC

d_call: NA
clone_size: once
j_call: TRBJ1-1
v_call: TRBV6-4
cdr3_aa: CASSDSYRVVNTEAFF
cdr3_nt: TGTGCCAGCAGTGACTCGTACAGGGTGGTGAACACTGAAGCTTTCTTT

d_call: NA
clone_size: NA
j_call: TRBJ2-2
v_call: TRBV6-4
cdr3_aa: CASTAGHENTGELFF
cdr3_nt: TGTGCCAGCACCGCAGGGCATGAGAACACCGGGGAGCTGTTTTTT

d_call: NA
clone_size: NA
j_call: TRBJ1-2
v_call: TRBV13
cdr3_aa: CASSLMGSGYGYTF
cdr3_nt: TGTGCCAGCAGCTTAATGGGGAGCGGCTATGGCTACACCTTC

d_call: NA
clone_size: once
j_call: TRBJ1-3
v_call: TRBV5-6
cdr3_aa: CASSAGFSSGNTIYF
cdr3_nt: TGTGCCAGCAGCGCAGGGTTTAGCTCTGGAAACACCATATATTTT

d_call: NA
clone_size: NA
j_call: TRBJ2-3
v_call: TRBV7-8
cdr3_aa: CASSGGGALTDTQYF
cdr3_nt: TGTGCCAGCAGCGGCGGAGGAGCCCTAACAGATACGCAGTATTTT

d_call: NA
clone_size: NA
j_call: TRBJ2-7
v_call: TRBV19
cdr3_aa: CASSSSYEQYF
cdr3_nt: TGTGCCAGTAGTTCATCCTACGAGCAGTACTTC

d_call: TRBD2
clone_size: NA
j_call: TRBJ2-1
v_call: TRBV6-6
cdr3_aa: CASSRLAGGSYNEQFF
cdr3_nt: TGTGCCAGCAGCCGACTAGCGGGAGGTTCCTACAATGAGCAGTTCTTC

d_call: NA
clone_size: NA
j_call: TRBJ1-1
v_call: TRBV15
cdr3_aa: CATSSPWTEGYTEAFF
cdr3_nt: TGTGCCACCAGCAGCCCCTGGACAGAGGGATACACTGAAGCTTTCTTT

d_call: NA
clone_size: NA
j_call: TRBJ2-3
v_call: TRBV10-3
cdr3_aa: CAITDGTTFTDTQYF
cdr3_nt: TGTGCCATCACTGACGGGACAACCTTCACAGATACGCAGTATTTT

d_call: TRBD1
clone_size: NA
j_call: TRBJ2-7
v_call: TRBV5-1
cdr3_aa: CASSPGQGPHEQYF
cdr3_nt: TGCGCCAGCAGCCCAGGACAGGGGCCACACGAGCAGTACTTC

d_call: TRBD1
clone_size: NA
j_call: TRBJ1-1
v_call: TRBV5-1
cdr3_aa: CASSLGFGQGGTEAFF
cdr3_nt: TGCGCCAGCAGCTTGGGGTTTGGACAGGGGGGCACTGAAGCTTTCTTT

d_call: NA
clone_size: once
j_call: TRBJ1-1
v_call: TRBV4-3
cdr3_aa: CASSQDPLGANTEAFF
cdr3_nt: TGCGCCAGCAGCCAAGATCCCCTTGGGGCGAACACTGAAGCTTTCTTT

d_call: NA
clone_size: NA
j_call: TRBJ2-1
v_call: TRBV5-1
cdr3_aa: CASSLSGRLSYNEQFF
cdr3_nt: TGCGCCAGCAGTCTAAGCGGAAGGCTCTCCTACAATGAGCAGTTCTTC

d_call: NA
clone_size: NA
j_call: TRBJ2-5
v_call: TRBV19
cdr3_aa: CASSIVPVGREETQYF
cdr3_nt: TGTGCCAGTAGTATAGTCCCGGTGGGCAGGGAAGAGACCCAGTACTTC

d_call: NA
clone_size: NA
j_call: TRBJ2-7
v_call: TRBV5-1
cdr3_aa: CASSGTGFQFIEQYF
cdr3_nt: TGCGCCAGCAGCGGTACAGGGTTTCAATTTATAGAGCAGTACTTC

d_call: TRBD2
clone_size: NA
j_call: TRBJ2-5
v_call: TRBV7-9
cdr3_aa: CASSQGLAGSPYF
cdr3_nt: TGTGCCAGCAGCCAGGGGTTAGCGGGGTCGCCGTACTTC

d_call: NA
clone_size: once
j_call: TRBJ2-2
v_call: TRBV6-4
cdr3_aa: CASSDGSTTGELFF
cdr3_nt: TGTGCCAGCAGTGACGGCAGTACCACCGGGGAGCTGTTTTTT

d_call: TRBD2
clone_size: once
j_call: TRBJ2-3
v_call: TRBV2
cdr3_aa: CASSEESSGRADLYF
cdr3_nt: TGTGCCAGCAGTGAAGAGTCCAGCGGGAGGGCCGATCTGTATTTT

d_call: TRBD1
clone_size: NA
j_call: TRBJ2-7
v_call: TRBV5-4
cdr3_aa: CASSPTGTGVVEQYF
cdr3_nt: TGTGCCAGCAGCCCTACCGGGACAGGGGTCGTCGAGCAGTACTTC

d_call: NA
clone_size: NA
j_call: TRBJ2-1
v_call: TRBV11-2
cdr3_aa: CASSLTSSYNEQFF
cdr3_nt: TGTGCCAGCAGCTTAACTAGCTCCTACAATGAGCAGTTCTTC

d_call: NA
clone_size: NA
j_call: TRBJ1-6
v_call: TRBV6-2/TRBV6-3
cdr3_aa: CASSRQVAYNSPLHF
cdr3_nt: TGTGCCAGCAGTCGACAGGTGGCCTATAATTCACCCCTCCACTTT

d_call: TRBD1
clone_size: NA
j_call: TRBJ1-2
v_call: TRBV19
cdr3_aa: CASRDRGPGYTF
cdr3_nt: TGTGCCAGTAGAGACAGGGGCCCTGGCTACACCTTC

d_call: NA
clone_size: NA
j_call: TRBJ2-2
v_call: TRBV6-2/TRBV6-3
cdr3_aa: CASSYPLVGNAGELFF
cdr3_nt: TGTGCCAGCAGTTACCCTTTGGTCGGGAACGCCGGGGAGCTGTTTTTT

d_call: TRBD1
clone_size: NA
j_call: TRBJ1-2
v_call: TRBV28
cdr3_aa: CASRTTGVTFSDGYTF
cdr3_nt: TGTGCCAGCAGGACTACAGGGGTTACGTTTTCTGATGGCTACACCTTC

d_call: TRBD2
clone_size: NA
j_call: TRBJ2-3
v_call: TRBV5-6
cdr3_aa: CASSSPGLDTDTQYF
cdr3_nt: TGTGCCAGCAGCTCTCCGGGACTAGACACAGATACGCAGTATTTT

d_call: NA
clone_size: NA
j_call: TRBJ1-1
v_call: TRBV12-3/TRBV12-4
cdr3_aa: CASSLISDTEAFF
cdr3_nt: TGTGCCAGCAGTTTAATCTCCGACACTGAAGCTTTCTTT